One and the same sample provided the 21 T cell receptor beta chains below, sequenced in a study of T-cell memory formation after mild COVID-19. In TCRdb, the 5' RACE reads were re-called with MiXCR into one record per CDR3 protein. Here the sample spans hundreds of thousands of distinct CDR3 sequences, roughly 23% being singletons. The sequencing input was PBMCs or a T cell subset sorted from them (not recorded which). These receptors all come from an adult woman who had mild COVID-19 (a few samples of this study predate the infection). Cell type and time point are not known.

This clonotype has more than one count but fewer than ten. This chain connects TRBV24-1 to TRBJ2-5, with D unresolved. V lost 1 base and J lost 1, with 6 bases in between. The CDR3 totals 14 residues. The germline CDR1 and CDR2 sequences are KGHDR and SFDVKD. The CDR3 region is CATSDFGSQETQYF. DNA for the CDR3: TGTGCCACCAGTGATTTTGGCAGCCAAGAGACCCAGTACTTC.

In its sample, this clonotype was seen a few times. The chain joins TRBV24-1 to TRBJ2-2, with D possibly being TRBD1 (6 bases). The CDR3 is 16 residues long. Trimming took 5 bases from V and 3 from J, leaving 15 bases between them. The germline V gene encodes CDR1 KGHDR and CDR2 SFDVKD. Here the CDR3 reads CATSVGMGAYTGELFF. CDR3 nucleotides: TGTGCCACCAGTGTCGGAATGGGGGCCTACACCGGGGAGCTGTTTTTT.

This clonotype was seen a few times. V is TRBV27 and J is TRBJ2-7; 7 nucleotides align to TRBD1. V shed 4 bases, J shed 5 bases, and the junction held 8 bases outside the gene matches. Germline V CDR1 and CDR2: MNHEY, SMNVEV (reference sequence). There are 14 residues in the CDR3. DNA of the CDR3: TGTGCCAGCAGTTCCGGGACAGCCGGCGACGAGCAGTACTTC. It specifies CASSSGTAGDEQYF.

This clonotype was seen more than once but under ten times. CDR3 nucleotide sequence: TGTGCCAGCAGCATACCCTCACGGGGGGACACCGGGGAGCTGTTTTTT. Protein sequence: CASSIPSRGDTGELFF. J is TRBJ2-2 and V is TRBV7-9; 7 positions agree with TRBD2. The CDR3 is 16 amino acids. With V trimmed by 5 bases and J by 3 bases, 9 bases remained unmatched. Looked up from germline, CDR1 is SEHNR and CDR2 is FQNEAQ (reference sequence).

This clonotype showed up just once. The CDR3 region has the DNA TGTGCCAGCAGTCTCGGGGACAGGGGTATATCCGGGGAGCTGTTTTTT. This sequence encodes CASSLGDRGISGELFF. The chain recombines TRBV12-3 or TRBV12-4 with TRBJ2-2; TRBD1 matches 10 bases. This CDR3 is 16 amino acids long. V lost 5 bases, J lost 6 bases, and 9 bases stayed unmatched.

This clonotype showed up just a few times. V and J are TRBV6-5 and TRBJ2-1; 11 nucleotides line up with TRBD2. This CDR3 has 17 residues. The germline V gene has CDR1 MNHEY and CDR2 SVGAGI. The J segment lost 12 bases and the V segment lost 6 bases, leaving 19 bases of the junction unmatched. CDR3 bases: TGTGCCAGCAGCGGACACCCGGGGACTAGCGGACCCGCTGGGCAGTTCTTC. Translated: CASSGHPGTSGPAGQFF.

This clonotype has at least ten counts. The chain is built from TRBV2 and TRBJ2-3, with 9 bases aligning to TRBD2. This CDR3 has 15 residues. Germline lookup yields CDR1 SNHLY and CDR2 FYNNEI. Trimming removed 6 bases from V and 2 bases from J; junction bases left unmatched: 6. This CDR3 reads CASSVSGRITDTQYF. CDR3 nucleotide sequence: TGTGCCAGCAGCGTTAGCGGGAGAATCACAGATACGCAGTATTTT. The full variable domain, its missing parts supplied by reference TRBV2 and TRBJ2-3, is EPEVTQTPSHQVTQMGQEVILRCVPISNHLYFYWYRQILGQKVEFLVSFYNNEISEKSEIFDDQFSVERPDGSNFTLKIRSTKLEDSAMYFCASSVSGRITDTQYFGPGTRLTVL.

This clonotype has more than one count but fewer than ten. The V call is TRBV9, the J call TRBJ1-1; D unclear. The CDR3 is made up of 18 amino acids. V shed 3 bases and J shed 2 bases, with 23 bases lying between them. Germline assignment: CDR1 SGDLS and CDR2 YYNGEE. The CDR3 is CASSAVARSVSFNTEAFF. Written as DNA, the CDR3 is TGTGCCAGCAGCGCAGTAGCCCGCAGTGTTAGCTTTAACACTGAAGCTTTCTTT. Complete variable domain (other parts from reference TRBV9 and TRBJ1-1): DSGVTQTPKHLITATGQRVTLRCSPRSGDLSVYWYQQSLDQGLQFLIQYYNGEERAKGNILERFSAQQFPDLHSELNLSSLELGDSALYFCASSAVARSVSFNTEAFFGQGTRLTVV.

This clonotype was detected only a few times. This chain connects TRBV11-2 to TRBJ2-3, with D unclear. The germline V gene encodes CDR1 SGHAT and CDR2 FQNNGV. The V end lost 0 bases, the J end lost 2 bases, and 12 bases lay between the germline ends. The CDR3 totals 16 residues. The CDR3 nucleotides are TGTGCCAGCAGCTTAGAGGGCGCACGACCCACAGATACGCAGTATTTT. As protein: CASSLEGARPTDTQYF.

This rearrangement joins TRBV20-1 to TRBJ2-6; D is undetermined. The V gene lost 0 bases and the J gene lost 2 bases, with 14 bases spanning the gap. Germline-derived CDR1 and CDR2 are DFQATT and SNEGSKA (reference sequence). CDR3 size: 17 residues. CDR3 region: CSARDNVKGTGANVLTF. For the CDR3, the DNA is TGCAGTGCTAGAGATAATGTTAAGGGTACTGGGGCCAACGTCCTGACTTTC.

This clonotype was counted at least ten times. This chain links TRBV9 with TRBJ1-1, with TRBD1 as a possible D gene (6 bases). The V gene lost 4 bases and the J gene lost 7 bases, with 17 bases spanning the gap. The CDR3 has 14 amino acids. Germline CDR1 SGDLS, CDR2 YYNGEE. This CDR3 reads CASSSENREGEAFF. The DNA for the CDR3 is TGTGCCAGCAGCTCCGAAAACAGGGAAGGTGAAGCTTTCTTT.

The J gene is TRBJ2-1, the V gene TRBV7-9; 11 nucleotides align to TRBD1. From germline, CDR1 is SEHNR and CDR2 FQNEAQ (reference sequence). The CDR3 contains 16 residues. V trimming: 2 bases; J trimming: 7 bases; junction bases outside the gene matches: 7. The CDR3 DNA reads TGTGCCAGCAGCTTAACGCGGGACAGGGGGAGGAATGAGCAGTTCTTC. This sequence encodes CASSLTRDRGRNEQFF.

The chain employs TRBV12-3 or TRBV12-4 and TRBJ2-3; a possible D gene is TRBD2 (5 bases). Trimming pared 6 bases from V and 5 bases from J, leaving 9 bases between. The CDR3 is 12 residues long. The CDR3 sequence is CASSGREDTQYF. The CDR3 nucleotides are TGTGCCAGCAGCGGCCGGGAAGATACGCAGTATTTT.

The chain links TRBV12-3 or TRBV12-4 to TRBJ2-1, with TRBD2 matching over 8 bases. V was pared by 1 base and J by 4 bases, with 9 bases of the junction left unmatched. This CDR3 contains 17 residues. CDR3 bases: TGTGCCAGCAGTTTAGGGGGCGGGGGGACGCGGTACAATGAGCAGTTCTTC. The encoded protein is CASSLGGGGTRYNEQFF.

The V call is TRBV6-2 or TRBV6-3, the J call TRBJ2-1; D perhaps matches TRBD1 (5 bases). This CDR3 has 15 residues. Trimming left V 2 bases short and J 4 bases short, with 12 bases between. Germline assignment: CDR1 MNHEY and CDR2 SVGEGT. The DNA of the CDR3 is TGTGCCAGCAGTTACCACTGGACACAATACAATGAGCAGTTCTTC. Residues: CASSYHWTQYNEQFF.

The rearrangement joins TRBV19 to TRBJ2-7; D is undetermined. Germline V CDR1 and CDR2: LNHDA, SQIVND (reference sequence). The CDR3 has 13 residues. The V end was cut by 7 bases, the J end by 2 bases, with 12 bases between. CDR3 bases: TGTGCCAGTACCCCTCTTCGGGCCTACGAGCAGTACTTC. Protein product: CASTPLRAYEQYF.

This clonotype turned up a few times. The chain carries TRBV30 and TRBJ2-7; TRBD2 matches at 9 bases. The ends lost 4 bases at V and 0 bases at J; junction bases unmatched: 10. Germline V CDR1 and CDR2: GTSNPN, SVGIG (reference sequence). The CDR3 totals 16 residues. The CDR3 region is CAWNRPSGGSSYEQYF. The CDR3 DNA reads TGTGCCTGGAATCGACCCAGCGGGGGGAGCTCCTACGAGCAGTACTTC.

Only a few counts were recorded for this clonotype. The V gene is TRBV6-5, the J gene TRBJ1-4; unclear D gene. V was pared by 3 bases and J by 4 bases, with 9 bases between. The CDR3 covers 14 residues. Per germline, CDR1 MNHEY and CDR2 SVGAGI. In DNA, the CDR3 is TGTGCCAGCAGTTATTATGCGGGTAATGAAAAACTGTTTTTT. Its protein is CASSYYAGNEKLFF.

This sequence joins TRBV6-1 and TRBJ1-5; tentative D call: TRBD1 (5 bases). The CDR3 covers 15 residues. Germline V gene sequence: CDR1 MNHNS, CDR2 SASEGT. The germline V and J ends were trimmed by 6 bases and 0 bases, with 12 bases remaining between them. CDR3 sequence (DNA): TGTGCCAGCAGCCAACAGGATCGTAGCAATCAGCCCCAGCATTTT. Protein: CASSQQDRSNQPQHF.

The rearrangement joins TRBV20-1 to TRBJ2-7; D is uncertain. This CDR3 is built from 12 residues. Germline V CDR1 and CDR2: DFQATT, SNEGSKA (reference sequence). V was cut by 1 base and J by 2 bases, with 6 bases left in between. The CDR3: CSARVPTYEQYF. CDR3 DNA sequence: TGCAGTGCTAGAGTGCCGACCTACGAGCAGTACTTC.

This clonotype was observed a few times. The chain carries TRBV5-1 and TRBJ1-2, with 7 bases matching TRBD1. After removal of 2 bases from V and 4 bases from J, the junction contained 14 bases not matched to a gene. The CDR3 runs 17 residues. Germline CDR1 and CDR2: SGHRS and YFSETQ. CDR3 DNA sequence: TGCGCCAGCAGCTTCAATCTAGTCCTAGGACAGGTCTATGGCTACACCTTC. As protein: CASSFNLVLGQVYGYTF.